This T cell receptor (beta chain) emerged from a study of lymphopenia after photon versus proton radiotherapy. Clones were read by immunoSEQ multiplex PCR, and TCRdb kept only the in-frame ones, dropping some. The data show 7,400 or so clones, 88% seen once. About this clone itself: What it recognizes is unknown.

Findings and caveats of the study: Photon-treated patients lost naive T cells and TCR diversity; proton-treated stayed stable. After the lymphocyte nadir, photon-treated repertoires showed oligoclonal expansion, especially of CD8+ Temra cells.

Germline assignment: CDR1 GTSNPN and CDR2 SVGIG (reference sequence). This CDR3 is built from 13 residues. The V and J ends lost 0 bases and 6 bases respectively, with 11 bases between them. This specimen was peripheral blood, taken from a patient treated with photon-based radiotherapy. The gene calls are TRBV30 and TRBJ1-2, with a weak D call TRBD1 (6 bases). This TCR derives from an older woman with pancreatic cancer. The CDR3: CAWSVLGAHGYTF. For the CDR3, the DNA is TGTGCCTGGAGTGTATTGGGGGCGCATGGCTACACCTTC.